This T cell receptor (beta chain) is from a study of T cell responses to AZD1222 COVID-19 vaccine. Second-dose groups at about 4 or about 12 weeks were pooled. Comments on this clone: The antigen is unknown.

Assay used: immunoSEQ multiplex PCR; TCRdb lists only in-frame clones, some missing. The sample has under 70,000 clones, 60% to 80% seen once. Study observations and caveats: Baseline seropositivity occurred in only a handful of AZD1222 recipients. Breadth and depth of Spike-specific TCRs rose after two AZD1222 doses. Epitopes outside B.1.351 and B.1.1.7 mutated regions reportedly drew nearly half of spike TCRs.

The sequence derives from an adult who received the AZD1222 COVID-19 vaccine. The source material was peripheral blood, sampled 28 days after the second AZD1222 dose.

This CDR3 reads CASIPGLAGVWEQFF. The DNA of the CDR3 is TGTGCCAGCATTCCGGGACTAGCGGGAGTATGGGAGCAGTTCTTC. This chain uses TRBV2 with TRBJ2-1, with 14 bases that match TRBD2. The CDR3 runs to 15 residues. From germline, CDR1 is SNHLY and CDR2 FYNNEI. The V gene end was trimmed by 7 bases and the J gene end by 10 bases; junction bases not matched to a gene: 9.